This TCR beta chain appears in the sequencing data of a study of T cells after yellow fever vaccination. Whole-study results and caveats: Abundant bulk-derived clonotypes could contaminate FACS-sorted repertoires. A small share of clonotypes appeared in both CD4 and CD8 compartments. Post-booster reappearance was seen for most primary-vaccination clones (around 97% CD4, around 91% CD8).

CDR3 size: 17 residues. The germline V gene has CDR1 SGHRS and CDR2 YFSETQ. The trim removed 0 bases at V and 2 bases at J, leaving 5 bases unmatched. As to this clonotype: What it binds is unknown.

TCRdb reanalysed the 5' RACE reads using MiXCR and keeps one entry per CDR3 protein. The sample includes some 350,000 distinct CDR3 sequences, roughly 8.7% of them seen just once. The sequenced sample was PBMCs, obtained on the day of the first yellow fever vaccination. The origin of this receptor is a man between 18 and 35 years old who received the YFV17D yellow fever vaccine. The chain has TRBV5-1 and TRBJ2-5, with TRBD1 matching 12 bases. The CDR3 region is CASSLAGQGAAQETQYF. In DNA, the CDR3 is TGCGCCAGCAGCTTGGCGGGACAGGGGGCAGCTCAAGAGACCCAGTACTTC.